The 18 T cell receptor beta chains below come from one sample, sequenced in a study of T cell responses to AZD1222 COVID-19 vaccine (dated by TCRdb to the early 2020s). The intended sense of this specimen's time point label: baseline before first vaccination. The sample's treatment or condition, from its label and the paper: meningococcal conjugate vaccine given as trial control. The receptor library was made with the immunoSEQ multiplex PCR assay. TCRdb limited this immuneACCESS table to in-frame rearrangements with V and J called. A share of clones is missing; checked studies link under half to unresolved V genes, and the rest is unexplained. The sample table records 130,000 to 150,000 clones; 90% to 95% of these occur just once. The ten biggest clones cover approximately 2.7% of the sample. Sequencing used peripheral blood, obtained on day 0 of MenACWY control vaccination. The receptors come from an adult in good health.

The chain has TRBV5-4 and TRBJ2-7, with TRBD2 as a possible D gene (6 bases). CDR1 and CDR2 from the germline V gene are SGHNT and YYREEE (reference sequence). Trimming shortened V by 4 bases and J by 2 bases, and 10 bases separated the two germline ends. CDR3 length: 13 residues. The CDR3 is CASSERVTYEQYF. The CDR3 DNA reads as TGTGCCAGCAGCGAGCGGGTCACCTACGAGCAGTACTTC.

The V gene is TRBV2, the J gene TRBJ2-3, with D unclear. Germline assignment: CDR1 SNHLY and CDR2 FYNNEI. CDR3 length: 13 residues. The V end lost 3 bases, the J end lost 2 bases, and 6 bases lay between the germline ends. The CDR3: CASSDTNTDTQYF. The DNA of the CDR3 is TGTGCCAGCAGTGACACGAACACAGATACGCAGTATTTT.

The count of this clone is one. The chain employs TRBV3-1 (or the pseudogene TRBV3-2) and TRBJ2-3; 8 bases map to TRBD1. CDR3 length equals 16 residues. V shed 0 bases, J shed 4 bases, and the junction held 6 bases outside the gene matches. The germline CDR1 and CDR2 sequences are LGHDT and YNNKEL (reference sequence). In nucleotides, the CDR3 is TGTGCCAGCAGCCAAGATGGGGTACAGGGGGCAGATACGCAGTATTTT. It encodes CASSQDGVQGADTQYF.

The J gene is TRBJ1-6, the V gene TRBV7-2; 7 nucleotides align to TRBD1. Trimming took 6 bases from V and 10 from J; bases not matched to a gene: 6. Germline lookup yields CDR1 SGHTA and CDR2 FQGNSA. This CDR3 has 13 amino acids. CDR3 amino acids: CASSYRGESPLHF. The CDR3 nucleotides read TGTGCCAGCAGTTACAGGGGAGAATCACCCCTCCACTTT.

CDR3 residues: CASSLTPAPLYNEQFF. CDR3 DNA sequence: TGTGCCAGCAGCTTAACACCAGCGCCCCTCTACAATGAGCAGTTCTTC. This chain joins TRBV7-8 and TRBJ2-1, with D unresolved. V was cut by 2 bases and J by 3 bases, with 14 bases left in between. Germline V gives CDR1 SGHVS, CDR2 FQNEAQ. The CDR3 extends over 16 amino acids.

J is TRBJ1-1 and V is TRBV29-1; D perhaps matches TRBD1 (5 bases). Germline loops: CDR1 SQVTM, CDR2 ANQGSEA. CDR3 length: 12 amino acids. The V end was cut by 2 bases, the J end by 1 base, with 5 bases between. The CDR3 spells CSVEQGNTEAFF. DNA of the CDR3: TGCAGCGTTGAACAGGGGAACACTGAAGCTTTCTTT.

The V call is TRBV19, the J call TRBJ2-2; D perhaps matches TRBD1 (6 bases). Germline V lookup: CDR1 LNHDA, CDR2 SQIVND (reference sequence). Deletions cut 3 bases from V and 3 bases from J, with 17 bases between. CDR3 length: 17 residues. CDR3 coding DNA: TGTGCCAGTAGTATGCCGTTAACAGGGTCGGACACCGGGGAGCTGTTTTTT. Protein product: CASSMPLTGSDTGELFF. Looking up the rest from reference TRBV19 and TRBJ2-2 gives the full variable domain: DGGITQSPKYLFRKEGQNVTLSCEQNLNHDAMYWYRQDPGQGLRLIYYSQIVNDFQKGDIAEGYSVSREKKESFPLTVTSAQKNPTAFYLCASSMPLTGSDTGELFFGEGSRLTVL.

The chain recombines TRBV3-1 (or the pseudogene TRBV3-2) with TRBJ2-5; TRBD2 matches at 13 bases. The V and J ends lost 5 bases and 7 bases, in that order; junction bases with no gene match: 10. Germline CDR1 and CDR2: LGHDT and YNNKEL (reference sequence). The CDR3 has 16 residues. The chain's CDR3 is CASSYGLAGAWGTQYF. CDR3 nucleotide sequence: TGTGCCAGCAGCTATGGACTAGCGGGAGCTTGGGGGACCCAGTACTTC.

This chain uses TRBV2 with TRBJ1-4; D not certain. Per germline, CDR1 SNHLY and CDR2 FYNNEI. The CDR3 length is 13 residues. Trimming took 3 bases from V and 2 from J, leaving 4 bases between them. As DNA, the CDR3 is TGTGCCAGCAGTGAGGACACTAATGAAAAACTGTTTTTT. It translates to CASSEDTNEKLFF.

V and J are TRBV2 and TRBJ1-1; 7 nucleotides line up with TRBD1. Germline V lookup: CDR1 SNHLY, CDR2 FYNNEI. This CDR3 is built from 13 residues. The J segment lost 4 bases and the V segment lost 9 bases, leaving 8 bases of the junction unmatched. CDR3 loop: CASDREKATEAFF. The CDR3 DNA reads TGTGCCAGTGACAGGGAGAAAGCCACTGAAGCTTTCTTT.

The chain has TRBV14 and TRBJ1-4, with no clear D. Germline CDR1 is SGHDN and CDR2 is FVKESK. V gave up 3 bases and J gave up 0 bases, with 11 bases separating them. The CDR3 has 16 amino acids. DNA of the CDR3: TGTGCCAGCAGCCAGACGGGAGGCGCAACTAATGAAAAACTGTTTTTT. Its protein product is CASSQTGGATNEKLFF.

This clone was observed once. The J gene is TRBJ2-7, the V gene TRBV28, with TRBD1 identical over 8 bases. CDR3 length: 15 residues. CDR1 is MDHEN, CDR2 SYDVKM, per germline. J gave up 0 bases and V 7 bases, and 8 bases lay outside the gene matches. The CDR3 here is CASIGDRSSSYEQYF. CDR3 nucleotide sequence: TGTGCCAGCATAGGGGACAGGTCTAGCTCCTACGAGCAGTACTTC.

The chain carries TRBV30 and TRBJ2-3; 11 nucleotides line up with TRBD2. Germline CDR1 reads GTSNPN; CDR2 reads SVGIG (reference sequence). The CDR3 length is 16 residues. The J segment lost 2 bases and the V segment lost 3 bases, leaving 7 bases of the junction unmatched. As DNA, the CDR3 is TGTGCCTGGAGCGCCCTAGCGGGGGGCTACACAGATACGCAGTATTTT. Translation gives CAWSALAGGYTDTQYF.

Only a few counts were recorded for this clone. This chain joins TRBV19 and TRBJ1-2; D unresolved. Between the trimmed V and J ends, which lost 6 bases and 4 bases, there was a span of 12 bases. Germline CDR1 LNHDA, CDR2 SQIVND (reference sequence). This CDR3 spans 13 amino acids. The CDR3 nucleotides read TGTGCCAGTAGACGAATCGCGAGCTATGGCTACACCTTC. Translation: CASRRIASYGYTF.

The chain joins TRBV24-1 to TRBJ2-2; 13 nucleotides agree with TRBD2. V was clipped by 3 bases and J by 6 bases; unmatched bases: 9. The CDR3 runs 18 residues. Germline CDR1 and CDR2: KGHDR and SFDVKD. CDR3: CATSDPGTSGKYAGELFF. The CDR3 bases are TGTGCCACCAGTGATCCGGGGACTAGCGGGAAATACGCCGGGGAGCTGTTTTTT.

The genes are TRBV3-1 (or the pseudogene TRBV3-2) and TRBJ2-7; D might be TRBD1 (6 bases). Trimming removed 2 bases from V and 0 bases from J, with 11 bases in between. The CDR3 totals 15 residues. Germline CDR1 reads LGHDT; CDR2 reads YNNKEL (reference sequence). CDR3 nucleotide sequence: TGTGCCAGCAGCCAATTTGGGACAAGCTCCTACGAGCAGTACTTC. Translated: CASSQFGTSSYEQYF.

V gene TRBV13 combines with J gene TRBJ1-2; D gene unclear. CDR3 length: 13 amino acids. Trimming cost V 5 bases and J 7 bases, with 14 bases left between them. CDR1 is PRHDT, CDR2 FYEKMQ, per germline (reference sequence). The CDR3 DNA follows: TGTGCCAGCAGCCAAGATAACACGGGTGGCTACACCTTC. Protein sequence: CASSQDNTGGYTF.

The V gene is TRBV4-1, the J gene TRBJ1-2; D gene uncertain. V lost 0 bases to trimming and J lost 7 bases, with 12 bases between them. The CDR3 is 14 residues long. Germline-derived CDR1 and CDR2 are MGHRA and YSYEKL. CDR3 sequence reads: CASSQEAGLGGYTF. CDR3 DNA: TGCGCCAGCAGCCAAGAGGCTGGGCTGGGTGGCTACACCTTC.